This T cell receptor (beta chain) comes out of a study of blood T cell repertoires in COVID-19. Across the study: T cells, B-cell-depleted T cells, or PBMCs supplied cDNA or gDNA.

The participants were between roughly 18 and 89 years old and came from about two dozen US areas. The CDR3 has 15 amino acids. Germline lookup yields CDR1 MDHEN and CDR2 SYDVKM. After removal of 5 bases from V and 4 bases from J, the junction contained 8 bases not matched to a gene. Some clones are missing from TCRdb's copy, which holds only in-frame ones; the method was immunoSEQ multiplex PCR. The repertoire holds about 470,000 clones, about 85% seen once, with 0.65% to 0.9% in the top ten. Sequenced material: PBMCs or T cells enriched from blood (not recorded which). The receptor was derived from a woman younger than 35 who had recovered from COVID-19. The chain carries TRBV28 and TRBJ1-3, with 7 bases that match TRBD1. The CDR3 coding sequence is TGTGCCAGCAGTGCCCGGGACAGTCAAGGAAACACCATATATTTT. It is translated as CASSARDSQGNTIYF.